Below are 7 T cell receptor beta chains sequenced from a single sample in a study of OX40 agonist ivuxolimab in advanced cancers. This table comes from immunoSEQ multiplex PCR, and its TCRdb copy is limited to in-frame clones, with some not included. The sample includes about 40,000 clones, around 88% of them seen just once. This specimen was CD4+ or CD8+ T cells sorted from blood, taken in a trial of the OX40 agonist ivuxolimab. All receptors come from an adult with an advanced solid tumor such as melanoma, head and neck, liver or kidney cancer.

V gene TRBV30 combines with J gene TRBJ1-1, with a weak D call TRBD1 (5 bases). The CDR3 sequence is 15 residues long. With 0 bases removed from V and 7 bases from J, the gap between germline ends came to 18 bases. The germline V gene has CDR1 GTSNPN and CDR2 SVGIG (reference sequence). The CDR3 is CAWSVTVGTSVEAFF. DNA of the CDR3: TGTGCCTGGAGTGTAACTGTAGGGACGAGTGTTGAAGCTTTCTTT.

A few counts support this clone. The chain joins TRBV4-1 to TRBJ2-1; 9 bases fit TRBD2. Germline V gene data show CDR1 as MGHRA and CDR2 as YSYEKL. The V segment lost 1 base and the J segment 7 bases; nucleotides outside the gene matches: 8. The CDR3 has 16 amino acids. In nucleotides, the CDR3 is TGCGCCAGCAGCCAAGTAGCGGGAGTAGGTGATAATGAGCAGTTCTTC. Translation: CASSQVAGVGDNEQFF.

This sequence joins TRBV5-5 and TRBJ2-1; 7 bases match TRBD2. Germline V lookup: CDR1 SGHKS, CDR2 YYEKEE (reference sequence). The CDR3 has 16 amino acids. V dropped 1 base and J dropped 4; count of bases not matched to a gene: 8. CDR3 loop: CASSLHILAEYNEQFF. In DNA form, the CDR3 reads TGTGCCAGCAGCTTGCATATCCTAGCGGAATACAATGAGCAGTTCTTC.

V usage is TRBV27 and J usage is TRBJ2-7; 11 bases map to TRBD2. Germline V lookup: CDR1 MNHEY, CDR2 SMNVEV (reference sequence). The V and J ends lost 5 bases and 3 bases, in that order; junction bases with no gene match: 15. CDR3 length: 18 amino acids. In DNA, the CDR3 is TGTGCCAGCAGTGACGCACCGGGACTAGCGGTGGGAAGCTACGAGCAGTACTTC. Its protein is CASSDAPGLAVGSYEQYF.

The chain is built from TRBV7-6 and TRBJ2-3; a weak D match, TRBD1 (5 bases). The CDR3 is 14 amino acids. The germline V gene encodes CDR1 SGHVS and CDR2 FNYEAQ. V was pared by 5 bases and J by 8 bases, with 17 bases between. The CDR3 here is CASSSLLGRSTQYF. CDR3 sequence (DNA): TGTGCCAGCAGCAGTCTCCTGGGGCGGAGTACGCAGTATTTT. The whole variable domain, remainder taken from reference TRBV7-6 and TRBJ2-3, is GAGVSQSPRYKVTKRGQDVALRCDPISGHVSLYWYRQALGQGPEFLTYFNYEAQQDKSGLPNDRFSAERPEGSISTLTIQRTEQRDSAMYRCASSSLLGRSTQYFGPGTRLTVL.

The chain joins TRBV5-1 to TRBJ2-1; possible D gene TRBD2, 5 bases. V lost 4 bases and J lost 8, with 13 bases in between. In germline, CDR1 is SGHRS, CDR2 YFSETQ. This CDR3 is built from 13 residues. CDR3 DNA sequence: TGCGCCAGCAGCCTGGGGAGAGGCTATGAGCAGTTCTTC. Protein sequence: CASSLGRGYEQFF.

The chain has TRBV7-9 and TRBJ2-4, with 8 nucleotides matching TRBD1. V trimming: 4 bases; J trimming: 5 bases; junction bases outside the gene matches: 4. In germline, CDR1 is SEHNR, CDR2 FQNEAQ (reference sequence). The CDR3 has 14 amino acids. The CDR3 DNA is TGTGCCAGCAGCTCCGTGACAGGGGAAAACATTCAGTACTTC. Translating gives CASSSVTGENIQYF. Together with reference TRBV7-9 and TRBJ2-4, the CDR3 gives the full variable domain: DTGVSQNPRHKITKRGQNVTFRCDPISEHNRLYWYRQTLGQGPEFLTYFQNEAQLEKSRLLSDRFSAERPKGSFSTLEIQRTEQGDSAMYLCASSSVTGENIQYFGAGTRLSVL.